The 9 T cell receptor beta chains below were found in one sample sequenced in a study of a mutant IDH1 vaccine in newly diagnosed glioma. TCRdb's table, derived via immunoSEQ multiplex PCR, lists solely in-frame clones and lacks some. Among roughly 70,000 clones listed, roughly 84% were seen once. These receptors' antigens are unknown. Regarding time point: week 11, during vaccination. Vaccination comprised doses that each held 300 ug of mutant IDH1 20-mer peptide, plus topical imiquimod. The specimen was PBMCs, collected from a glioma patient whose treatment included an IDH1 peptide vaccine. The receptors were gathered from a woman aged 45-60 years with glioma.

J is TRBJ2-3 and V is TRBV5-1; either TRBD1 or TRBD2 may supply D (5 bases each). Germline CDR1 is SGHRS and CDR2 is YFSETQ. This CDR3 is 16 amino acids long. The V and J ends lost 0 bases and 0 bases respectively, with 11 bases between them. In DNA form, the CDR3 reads TGCGCCAGCAGCTTGGCGGGGCTAGCTAGCACAGATACGCAGTATTTT. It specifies CASSLAGLASTDTQYF.

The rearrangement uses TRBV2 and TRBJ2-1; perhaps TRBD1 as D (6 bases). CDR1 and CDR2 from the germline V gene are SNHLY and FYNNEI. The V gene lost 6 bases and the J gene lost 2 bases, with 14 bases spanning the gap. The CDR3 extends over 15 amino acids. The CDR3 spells CASRDQGGTYNEQFF. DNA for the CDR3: TGTGCCAGCAGAGACCAAGGGGGAACCTACAATGAGCAGTTCTTC.

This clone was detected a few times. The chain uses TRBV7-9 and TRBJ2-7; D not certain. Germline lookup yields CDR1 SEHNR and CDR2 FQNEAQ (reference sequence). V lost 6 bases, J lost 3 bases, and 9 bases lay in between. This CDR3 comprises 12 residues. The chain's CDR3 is CASSSDNYEQYF. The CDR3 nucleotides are TGTGCCAGCAGTTCTGACAACTACGAGCAGTACTTC.

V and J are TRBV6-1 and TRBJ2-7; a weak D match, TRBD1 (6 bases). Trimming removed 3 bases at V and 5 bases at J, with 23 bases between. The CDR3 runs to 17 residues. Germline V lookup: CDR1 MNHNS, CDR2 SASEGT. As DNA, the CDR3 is TGTGCCAGCAGTGAGCCCCTAGACGCCAGGGGTTCCAACGAGCAGTACTTC. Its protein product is CASSEPLDARGSNEQYF.

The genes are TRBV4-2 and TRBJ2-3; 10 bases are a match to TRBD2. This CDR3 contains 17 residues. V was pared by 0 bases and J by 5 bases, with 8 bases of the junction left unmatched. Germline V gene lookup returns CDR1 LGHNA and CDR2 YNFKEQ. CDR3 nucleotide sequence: TGTGCCAGCAGCCAAGATGGTTCCAGCGGGGGGGGAGATACGCAGTATTTT. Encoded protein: CASSQDGSSGGGDTQYF.

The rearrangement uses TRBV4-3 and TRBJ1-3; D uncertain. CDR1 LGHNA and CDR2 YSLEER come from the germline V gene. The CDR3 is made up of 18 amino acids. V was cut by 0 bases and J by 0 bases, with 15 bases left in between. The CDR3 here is CASSQDGERANSGNTIYF. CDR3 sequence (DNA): TGCGCCAGCAGCCAAGATGGGGAAAGGGCGAACTCTGGAAACACCATATATTTT.

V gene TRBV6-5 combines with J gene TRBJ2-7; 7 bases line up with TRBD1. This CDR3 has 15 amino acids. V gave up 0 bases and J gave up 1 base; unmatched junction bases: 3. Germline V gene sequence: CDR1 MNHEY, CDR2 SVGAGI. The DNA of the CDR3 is TGTGCCAGCAGTTACTCTCCGGGACAGTCCTACGAGCAGTACTTC. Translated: CASSYSPGQSYEQYF.

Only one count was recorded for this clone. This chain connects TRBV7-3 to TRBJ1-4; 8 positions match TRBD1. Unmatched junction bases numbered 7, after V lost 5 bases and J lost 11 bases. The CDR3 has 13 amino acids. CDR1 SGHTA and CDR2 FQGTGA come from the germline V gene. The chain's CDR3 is CASSALQGGKLFF. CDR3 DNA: TGTGCCAGCAGCGCGCTACAGGGGGGTAAACTGTTTTTT.

DNA for the CDR3: TGTGCCAGCAGCTCTTGGCCCCCGGGACAGGATCCCGGGGAGCTGTTTTTT. This codes for CASSSWPPGQDPGELFF. This chain uses TRBV5-4 with TRBJ2-2, with 8 nucleotides matching TRBD1. The CDR3 has 17 amino acids. The germline CDR1 and CDR2 sequences are SGHNT and YYREEE (reference sequence). The ends lost 3 bases at V and 6 bases at J; junction bases unmatched: 13.